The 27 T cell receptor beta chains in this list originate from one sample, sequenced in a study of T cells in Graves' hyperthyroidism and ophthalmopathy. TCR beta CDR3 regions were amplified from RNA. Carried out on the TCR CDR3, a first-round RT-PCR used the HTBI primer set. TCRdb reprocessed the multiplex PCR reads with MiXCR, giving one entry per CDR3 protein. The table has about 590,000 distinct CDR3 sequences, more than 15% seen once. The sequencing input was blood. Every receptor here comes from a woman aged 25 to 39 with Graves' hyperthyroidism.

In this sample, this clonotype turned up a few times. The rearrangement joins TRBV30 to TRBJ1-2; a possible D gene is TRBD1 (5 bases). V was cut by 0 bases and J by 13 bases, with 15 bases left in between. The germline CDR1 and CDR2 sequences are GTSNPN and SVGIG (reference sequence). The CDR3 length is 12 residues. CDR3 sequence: CAWSVHSGLGTF. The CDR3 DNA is TGTGCCTGGAGTGTACACTCGGGGCTCGGCACCTTC.

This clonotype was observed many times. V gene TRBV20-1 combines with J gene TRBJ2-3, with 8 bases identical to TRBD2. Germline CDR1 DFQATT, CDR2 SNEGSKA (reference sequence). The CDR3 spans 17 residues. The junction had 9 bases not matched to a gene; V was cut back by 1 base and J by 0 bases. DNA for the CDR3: TGCAGTGCTAGAGGGCTGGGTAGCGGGAAGAGCACAGATACGCAGTATTTT. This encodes CSARGLGSGKSTDTQYF.

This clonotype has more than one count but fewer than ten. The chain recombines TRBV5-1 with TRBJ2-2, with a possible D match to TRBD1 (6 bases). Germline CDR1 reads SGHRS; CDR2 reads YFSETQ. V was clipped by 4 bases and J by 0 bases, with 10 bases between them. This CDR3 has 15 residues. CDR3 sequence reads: CASSTRTANTGELFF. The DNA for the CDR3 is TGCGCCAGCAGCACACGGACAGCGAACACCGGGGAGCTGTTTTTT.

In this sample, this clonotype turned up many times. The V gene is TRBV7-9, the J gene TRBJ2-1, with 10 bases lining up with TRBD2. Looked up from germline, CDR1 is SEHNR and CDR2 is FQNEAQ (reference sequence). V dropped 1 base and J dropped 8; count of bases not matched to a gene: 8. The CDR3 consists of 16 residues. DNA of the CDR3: TGTGCCAGCAGCTTAGGCAGCGGGAGGGCCAGGGATGAGCAGTTCTTC. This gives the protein CASSLGSGRARDEQFF.

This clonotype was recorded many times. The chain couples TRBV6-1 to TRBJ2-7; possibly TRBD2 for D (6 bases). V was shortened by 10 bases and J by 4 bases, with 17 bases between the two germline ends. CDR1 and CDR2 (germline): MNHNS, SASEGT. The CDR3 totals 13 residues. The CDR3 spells CATNRGTHYEQYF. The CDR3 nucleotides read TGTGCCACCAACCGCGGGACTCATTACGAGCAGTACTTC.

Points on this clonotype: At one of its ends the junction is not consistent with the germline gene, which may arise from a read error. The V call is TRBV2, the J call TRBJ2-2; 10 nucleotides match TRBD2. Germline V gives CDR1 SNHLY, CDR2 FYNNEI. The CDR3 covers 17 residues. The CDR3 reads CASSDGAGGPGTGGLFF. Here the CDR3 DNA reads TGTGCCAGCAGTGACGGAGCGGGGGGGCCGGGCACCGGGGGGCTGTTTTTT. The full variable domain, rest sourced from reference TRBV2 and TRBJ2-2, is EPEVTQTPSHQVTQMGQEVILRCVPISNHLYFYWYRQILGQKVEFLVSFYNNEISEKSEIFDDQFSVERPDGSNFTLKIRSTKLEDSAMYFCASSDGAGGPGTGGLFFGEGSRLTVL.

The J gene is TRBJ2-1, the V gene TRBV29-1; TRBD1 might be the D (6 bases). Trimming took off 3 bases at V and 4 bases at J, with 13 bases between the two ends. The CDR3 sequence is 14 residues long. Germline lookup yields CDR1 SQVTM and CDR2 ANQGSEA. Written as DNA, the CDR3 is TGCAGCGTTGACCAGGGGTTCGAATACAATGAGCAGTTCTTC. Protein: CSVDQGFEYNEQFF.

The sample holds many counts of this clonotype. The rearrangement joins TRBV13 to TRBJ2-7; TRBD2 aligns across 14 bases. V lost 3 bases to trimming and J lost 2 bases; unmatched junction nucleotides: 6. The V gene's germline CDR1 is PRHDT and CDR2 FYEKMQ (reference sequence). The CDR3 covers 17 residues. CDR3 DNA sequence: TGTGCCAGCAGCTTCGGGACTAGCGGGAGTGGAGCCTACGAGCAGTACTTC. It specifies CASSFGTSGSGAYEQYF.

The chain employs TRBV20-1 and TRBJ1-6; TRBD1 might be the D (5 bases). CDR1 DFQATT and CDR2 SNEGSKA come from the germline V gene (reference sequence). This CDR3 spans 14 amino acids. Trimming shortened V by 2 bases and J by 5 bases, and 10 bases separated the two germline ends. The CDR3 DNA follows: TGCAGTGCTAGAAGGGGACGGAATAATTCACCCCTCCACTTT. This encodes CSARRGRNNSPLHF.

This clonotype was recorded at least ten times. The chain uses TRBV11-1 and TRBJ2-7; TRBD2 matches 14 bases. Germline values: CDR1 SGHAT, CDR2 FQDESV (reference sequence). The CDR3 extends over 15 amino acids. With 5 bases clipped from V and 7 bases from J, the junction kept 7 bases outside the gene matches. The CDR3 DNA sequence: TGTGCCAGCAGCGTACCGGGACTAGCGGGAGTTGAGCAGTACTTC. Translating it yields CASSVPGLAGVEQYF.

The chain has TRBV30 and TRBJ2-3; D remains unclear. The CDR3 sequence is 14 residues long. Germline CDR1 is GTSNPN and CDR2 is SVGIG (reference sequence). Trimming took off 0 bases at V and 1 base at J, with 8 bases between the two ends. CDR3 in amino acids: CAWSVPYGTDTQYF. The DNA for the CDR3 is TGTGCCTGGAGTGTCCCATATGGCACAGATACGCAGTATTTT.

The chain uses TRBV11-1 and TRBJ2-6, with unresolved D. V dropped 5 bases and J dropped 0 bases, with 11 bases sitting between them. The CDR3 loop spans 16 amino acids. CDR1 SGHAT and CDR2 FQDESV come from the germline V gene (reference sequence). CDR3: CASSVVWSSGANVLTF. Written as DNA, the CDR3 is TGTGCCAGCAGCGTAGTCTGGTCCTCTGGGGCCAACGTCCTGACTTTC.

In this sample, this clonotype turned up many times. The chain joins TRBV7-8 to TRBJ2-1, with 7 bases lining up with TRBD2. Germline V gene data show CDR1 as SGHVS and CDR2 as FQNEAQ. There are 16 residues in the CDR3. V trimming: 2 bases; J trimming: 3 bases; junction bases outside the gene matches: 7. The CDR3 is CASSLTQRDFYNEQFF. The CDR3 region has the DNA TGTGCCAGCAGCTTAACTCAGCGGGATTTCTACAATGAGCAGTTCTTC.

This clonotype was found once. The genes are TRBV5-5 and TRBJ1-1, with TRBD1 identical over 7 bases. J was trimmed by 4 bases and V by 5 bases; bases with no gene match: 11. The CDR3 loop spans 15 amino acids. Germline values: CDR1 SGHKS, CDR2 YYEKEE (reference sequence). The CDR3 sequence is CASRGAGTVGTEAFF. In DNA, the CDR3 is TGTGCCAGCAGGGGGGCCGGGACAGTGGGCACTGAAGCTTTCTTT.

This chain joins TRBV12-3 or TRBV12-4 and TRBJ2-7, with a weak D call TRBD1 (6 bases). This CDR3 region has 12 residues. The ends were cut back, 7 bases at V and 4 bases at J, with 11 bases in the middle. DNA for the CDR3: TGTGCCAGCACCGACGACAGGTACGAGCAGTACTTC. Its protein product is CASTDDRYEQYF.

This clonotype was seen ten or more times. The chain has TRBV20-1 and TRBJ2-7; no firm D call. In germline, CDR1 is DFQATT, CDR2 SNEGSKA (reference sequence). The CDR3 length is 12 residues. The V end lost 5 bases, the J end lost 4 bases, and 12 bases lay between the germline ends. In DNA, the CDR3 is TGCAGTGCTGACGACTCAAGATACGAGCAGTACTTC. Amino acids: CSADDSRYEQYF.

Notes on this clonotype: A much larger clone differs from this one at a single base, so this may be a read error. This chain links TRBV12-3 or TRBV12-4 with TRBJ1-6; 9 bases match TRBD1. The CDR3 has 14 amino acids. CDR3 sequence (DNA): TGTGCCAGCAGCACGGACAGGGGCAGATCACCCCTCCGCTTT. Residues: CASSTDRGRSPLRF.

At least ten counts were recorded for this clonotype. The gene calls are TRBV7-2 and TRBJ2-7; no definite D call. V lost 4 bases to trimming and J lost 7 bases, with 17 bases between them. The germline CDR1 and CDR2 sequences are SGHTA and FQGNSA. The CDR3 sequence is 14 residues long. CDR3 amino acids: CASSSFAVGSEQYF. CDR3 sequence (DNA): TGTGCCAGCAGCTCGTTTGCAGTTGGGTCTGAGCAGTACTTC.

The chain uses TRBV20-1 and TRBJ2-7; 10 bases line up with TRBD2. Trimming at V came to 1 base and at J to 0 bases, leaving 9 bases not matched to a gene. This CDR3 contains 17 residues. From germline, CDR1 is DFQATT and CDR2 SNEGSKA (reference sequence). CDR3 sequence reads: CSARVGAGGLSSYEQYF. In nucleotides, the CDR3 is TGCAGTGCTAGAGTTGGAGCGGGAGGGCTCAGCTCCTACGAGCAGTACTTC.

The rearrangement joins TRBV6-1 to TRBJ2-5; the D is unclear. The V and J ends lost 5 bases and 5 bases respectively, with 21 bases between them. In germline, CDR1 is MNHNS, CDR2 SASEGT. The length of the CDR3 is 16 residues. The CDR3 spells CASSSPDRSPVETQYF. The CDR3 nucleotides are TGTGCCAGCAGTTCGCCCGACCGGAGTCCGGTGGAGACCCAGTACTTC.

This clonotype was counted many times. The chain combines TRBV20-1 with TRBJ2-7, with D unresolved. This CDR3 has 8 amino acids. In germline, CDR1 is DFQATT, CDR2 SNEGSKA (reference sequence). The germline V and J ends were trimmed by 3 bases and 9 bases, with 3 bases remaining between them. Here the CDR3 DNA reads TGCAGTGCTAGTGGGCAGTACTTC. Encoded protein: CSASGQYF.

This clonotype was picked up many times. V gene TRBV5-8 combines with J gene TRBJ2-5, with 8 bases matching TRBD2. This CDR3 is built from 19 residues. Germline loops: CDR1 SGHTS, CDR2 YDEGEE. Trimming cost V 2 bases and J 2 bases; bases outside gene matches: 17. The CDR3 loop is CASSFGRLARERAQETQYF. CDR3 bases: TGTGCCAGCAGCTTTGGGAGACTAGCGCGGGAGAGGGCACAAGAGACCCAGTACTTC.

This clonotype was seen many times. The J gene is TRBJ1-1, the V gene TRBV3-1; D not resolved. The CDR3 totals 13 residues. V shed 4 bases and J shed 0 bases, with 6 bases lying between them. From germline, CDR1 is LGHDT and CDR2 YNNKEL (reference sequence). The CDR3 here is CASSLIVNTEAFF. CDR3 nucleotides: TGTGCCAGCAGCCTAATTGTGAACACTGAAGCTTTCTTT.

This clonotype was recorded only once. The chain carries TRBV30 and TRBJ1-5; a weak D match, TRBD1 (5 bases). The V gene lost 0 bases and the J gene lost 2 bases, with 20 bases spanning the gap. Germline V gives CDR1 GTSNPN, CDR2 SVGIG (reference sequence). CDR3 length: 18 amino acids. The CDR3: CAWSVSSPGPPGNQPQHF. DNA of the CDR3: TGTGCCTGGAGTGTATCTAGCCCGGGACCCCCGGGCAATCAGCCCCAGCATTTT.

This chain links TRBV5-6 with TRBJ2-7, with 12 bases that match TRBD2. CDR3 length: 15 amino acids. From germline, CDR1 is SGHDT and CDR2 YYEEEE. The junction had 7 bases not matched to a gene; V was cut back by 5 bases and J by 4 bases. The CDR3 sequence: CASRPGLAGLYEQYF. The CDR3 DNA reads TGTGCCAGCAGACCGGGACTAGCGGGTCTTTACGAGCAGTACTTC.

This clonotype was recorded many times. The CDR3: CASSLRRGGSYEQYF. As DNA, the CDR3 is TGTGCCAGCAGCCTACGCCGTGGGGGATCCTACGAGCAGTACTTC. The genes are TRBV7-9 and TRBJ2-7; D tentatively fits TRBD1 or TRBD2 (5 bases each). The germline gives CDR1 SEHNR, CDR2 FQNEAQ (reference sequence). The CDR3 totals 15 residues. V was cut by 5 bases and J by 1 base, with 15 bases left in between.

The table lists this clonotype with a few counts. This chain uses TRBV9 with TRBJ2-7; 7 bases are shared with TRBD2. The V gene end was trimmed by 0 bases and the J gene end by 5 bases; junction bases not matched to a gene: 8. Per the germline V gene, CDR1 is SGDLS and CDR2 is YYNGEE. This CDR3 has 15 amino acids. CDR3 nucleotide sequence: TGTGCCAGCAGCGTAGTGGGAGGGCCGTGGAACGAGCAGTACTTC. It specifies CASSVVGGPWNEQYF.